These 5 T cell receptor beta chains share one sample of origin, sequenced in a study of Graves' ophthalmopathy and Graves' hyperthyroidism. Amplification of TCR beta CDR3 regions used RNA transcripts. Following a first-round RT-PCR that used HTBI primers, a second-round multiplex PCR was carried out. From the multiplex PCR reads, TCRdb called clonotypes with MiXCR, one entry per CDR3 protein. The sample comprises about 230,000 distinct CDR3 sequences, 45% to 55% of which are singletons, and around 47% rests with the top ten. Sequenced: peripheral blood. The origin of the receptors is an adult man with Graves' ophthalmopathy.

The chain is built from TRBV4-2 and TRBJ2-7, with D possibly TRBD2 on 6 matching bases. The CDR3 has 17 amino acids. V was trimmed by 0 bases and J by 6 bases, leaving 21 bases between them. The germline gives CDR1 LGHNA, CDR2 YNFKEQ. CDR3 region: CASSQDKYRLELSEQYF. In nucleotides, the CDR3 is TGTGCCAGCAGCCAAGATAAGTACAGACTAGAGCTCAGCGAGCAGTACTTC.

This rearrangement joins TRBV20-1 to TRBJ1-5; a possible D gene is TRBD1 (6 bases). The V end was cut by 3 bases, the J end by 2 bases, with 11 bases between. Germline values: CDR1 DFQATT, CDR2 SNEGSKA (reference sequence). This CDR3 has 14 residues. CDR3 nucleotides: TGCAGTGCTAGCGCGGGGGGCGGCAATCAGCCCCAGCATTTT. Translating gives CSASAGGGNQPQHF.

The CDR3 is CASSVLIGVAGANVLTF. For the CDR3, the DNA is TGTGCCAGCAGTGTATTGATCGGGGTGGCTGGGGCCAACGTCCTGACTTTC. This chain links TRBV12-3 or TRBV12-4 with TRBJ2-6; D possibly corresponds to TRBD2 (5 bases). V was shortened by 5 bases and J by 2 bases, with 16 bases between the two germline ends. The CDR3 sequence is 17 residues long.

In its sample, this clonotype was seen once. As the CDR3 is not closed by the conserved phenylalanine or tryptophan, this likely results from a read error. The V gene is TRBV12-3 or TRBV12-4, the J gene TRBJ2-6; D uncertain. The CDR3 runs 15 residues. Trimming cost V 8 bases and J 0 bases, with 11 bases left between them. The CDR3 DNA is TGTGCCAGCCTCGACACGAACTCTGGGGCCAACGTCCTGACTCCA. Encoded protein: CASLDTNSGANVLTP.

V gene TRBV7-2 combines with J gene TRBJ1-5; D possibly corresponds to TRBD1 (5 bases). Germline CDR1 reads SGHTA; CDR2 reads FQGNSA. Trimming left V 1 base short and J 2 bases short, with 15 bases between. This CDR3 spans 17 amino acids. The CDR3 coding sequence is TGTGCCAGCAGCTTAGACCCCTGGGGGGAGGGCAATCAGCCCCAGCATTTT. The encoded protein is CASSLDPWGEGNQPQHF.